The T cell receptor beta chain described here comes from a study of beta chain features in type 1 diabetes. Since all of the isolated RNA was reverse transcribed, expressed TCRB transcripts were what got sequenced. The repertoire was sequenced with immunoSEQ multiplex PCR; TCRdb's copy has only in-frame clones and lacks some. Of a few hundred thousand clones listed, 11% are singletons. A few counts support this clone. Its antigen is unknown. Overall study results and limits: Moderately but significantly shorter TCRB CDR3s were found in Type 1 diabetes patients in all four CD4+ subsets.

Specimen: naive CD4+ T cells from blood. This clonotype originated in a man aged 25 to 45 with type 1 diabetes.

This chain's CDR3 is CASSRPGGYQETQYF. The DNA of the CDR3 is TGTGCCAGCAGCAGACCGGGGGGCTACCAAGAGACCCAGTACTTC. J is TRBJ2-5 and V is TRBV5-6; tentatively, D is TRBD2 (7 bases). CDR3 length equals 15 residues. Germline V gene lookup returns CDR1 SGHDT and CDR2 YYEEEE. V was shortened by 4 bases and J by 0 bases, with 13 bases between the two germline ends.